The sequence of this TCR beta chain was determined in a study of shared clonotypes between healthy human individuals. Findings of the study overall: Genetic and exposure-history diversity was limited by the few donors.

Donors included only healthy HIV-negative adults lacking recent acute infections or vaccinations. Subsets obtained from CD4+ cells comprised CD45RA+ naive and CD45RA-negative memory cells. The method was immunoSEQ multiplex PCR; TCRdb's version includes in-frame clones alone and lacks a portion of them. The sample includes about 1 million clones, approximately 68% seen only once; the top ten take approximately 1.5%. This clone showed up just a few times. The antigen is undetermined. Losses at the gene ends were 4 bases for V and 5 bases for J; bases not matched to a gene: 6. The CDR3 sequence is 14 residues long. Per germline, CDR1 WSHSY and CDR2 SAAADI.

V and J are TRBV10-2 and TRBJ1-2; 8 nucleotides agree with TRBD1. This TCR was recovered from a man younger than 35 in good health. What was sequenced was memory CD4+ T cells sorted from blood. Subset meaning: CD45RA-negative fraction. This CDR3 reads CASSGLGTGYGYTF. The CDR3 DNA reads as TGCGCCAGCAGTGGCCTCGGGACAGGATATGGCTACACCTTC.